These 19 T cell receptor beta chains originate from one sample sequenced in a study of blood T cell repertoires in COVID-19. Some clones are missing from TCRdb's copy, which holds only in-frame ones; the method was immunoSEQ multiplex PCR. The table lists 95,000 to 150,000 clones, 80% to 90% of them singletons. The specimen was peripheral blood. Every receptor here comes from a man in his forties with acute or convalescent COVID-19.

The gene calls are TRBV7-3 and TRBJ2-1; possibly TRBD2 for D (7 bases). Trimming took off 2 bases at V and 6 bases at J, with 17 bases between the two ends. Germline lookup yields CDR1 SGHTA and CDR2 FQGTGA. This CDR3 is built from 16 residues. The CDR3 DNA reads as TGTGCCAGCAGCTTATCTGGTGCGGGGGCCTTCAATGAGCAGTTCTTC. It specifies CASSLSGAGAFNEQFF.

Ten or more counts support this clone. The chain carries TRBV19 and TRBJ2-3; D may be TRBD1 (6 bases). CDR1 LNHDA and CDR2 SQIVND come from the germline V gene (reference sequence). The CDR3 is 13 residues long. The V and J ends lost 7 bases and 4 bases respectively, with 12 bases between them. The CDR3 DNA follows: TGTGCCAGTAATGATGGGGGCGCAGATACGCAGTATTTT. Its protein is CASNDGGADTQYF.

V and J are TRBV9 and TRBJ2-1, with D possibly being TRBD1 (5 bases). The CDR3 runs 15 residues. Germline assignment: CDR1 SGDLS and CDR2 YYNGEE. The V gene lost 0 bases and the J gene lost 2 bases, with 9 bases spanning the gap. CDR3: CASSVAATAYNEQFF. CDR3 coding DNA: TGTGCCAGCAGCGTAGCTGCGACAGCCTACAATGAGCAGTTCTTC.

The chain is built from TRBV10-2 and TRBJ2-4; 7 nucleotides align to TRBD1. Germline V lookup: CDR1 WSHSY, CDR2 SAAADI. The CDR3 consists of 15 residues. The V segment lost 3 bases and the J segment 4 bases; nucleotides outside the gene matches: 6. CDR3 coding DNA: TGCGCCAGCAGTGATCCCGGGACAGTTAAAAACATTCAGTACTTC. Translation: CASSDPGTVKNIQYF.

The chain uses TRBV5-1 and TRBJ2-1; 13 bases fit TRBD2. Per the germline V gene, CDR1 is SGHRS and CDR2 is YFSETQ. The length of the CDR3 is 15 residues. V shed 4 bases, J shed 8 bases, and the junction held 6 bases outside the gene matches. CDR3 protein: CASSPLAGGPDEQFF. For the CDR3, the DNA is TGCGCCAGCAGCCCACTAGCGGGAGGGCCGGATGAGCAGTTCTTC.

The rearrangement joins TRBV24-1 to TRBJ1-5, with D possibly being TRBD1 (5 bases). The CDR3 length is 13 residues. Trimming removed 5 bases from V and 4 bases from J, with 8 bases in between. Germline CDR1 KGHDR, CDR2 SFDVKD. CDR3 nucleotide sequence: TGTGCCACCAGTGGTGGGGGGAATCAGCCCCAGCATTTT. Amino acids: CATSGGGNQPQHF.

V usage is TRBV9 and J usage is TRBJ2-1; 10 bases are a match to TRBD1. Germline values: CDR1 SGDLS, CDR2 YYNGEE. The J segment lost 7 bases and the V segment lost 3 bases, leaving 10 bases of the junction unmatched. This CDR3 spans 16 amino acids. The CDR3 nucleotides are TGTGCCAGCAGCGATATGAGACAGGGGGCGCTTAATGAGCAGTTCTTC. Its translation is CASSDMRQGALNEQFF.

This rearrangement joins TRBV7-2 to TRBJ2-5, with D perhaps TRBD1 (5 bases). CDR1 and CDR2 from the germline V gene are SGHTA and FQGNSA. V was cut by 2 bases and J by 2 bases, with 9 bases left in between. CDR3 size: 14 residues. Here the CDR3 reads CASSLRTQQETQYF. CDR3 nucleotides: TGTGCCAGCAGCTTACGGACACAACAAGAGACCCAGTACTTC. Full variable domain (rest looked up from reference TRBV7-2 and TRBJ2-5): GAGVSQSPSNKVTEKGKDVELRCDPISGHTALYWYRQSLGQGLEFLIYFQGNSAPDKSGLPSDRFSAERTGGSVSTLTIQRTQQEDSAVYLCASSLRTQQETQYFGPGTRLLVL.

This chain links TRBV13 with TRBJ2-7; tentatively, D is TRBD2 (6 bases). CDR1 is PRHDT and CDR2 is FYEKMQ in the germline V gene (reference sequence). This CDR3 is 15 amino acids long. Trimming left V 4 bases short and J 0 bases short, with 13 bases between. The CDR3: CASSSGTFHSYEQYF. Here the CDR3 DNA reads TGTGCCAGCAGCTCCGGGACTTTCCACTCCTACGAGCAGTACTTC. The full variable domain, completed using reference TRBV13 and TRBJ2-7, is AAGVIQSPRHLIKEKRETATLKCYPIPRHDTVYWYQQGPGQDPQFLISFYEKMQSDKGSIPDRFSAQQFSDYHSELNMSSLELGDSALYFCASSSGTFHSYEQYFGPGTRLTVT.

This clone appeared a single time. This chain connects TRBV7-2 to TRBJ1-5; no clear D gene. This CDR3 region has 13 residues. In germline, CDR1 is SGHTA, CDR2 FQGNSA. V dropped 3 bases and J dropped 5 bases, with 8 bases sitting between them. The CDR3 loop reads CASSFGLDQPQHF. The CDR3 DNA reads as TGTGCCAGCAGCTTTGGGCTTGATCAGCCCCAGCATTTT. Looking up the rest from reference TRBV7-2 and TRBJ1-5 gives the full variable domain: GAGVSQSPSNKVTEKGKDVELRCDPISGHTALYWYRQSLGQGLEFLIYFQGNSAPDKSGLPSDRFSAERTGGSVSTLTIQRTQQEDSAVYLCASSFGLDQPQHFGDGTRLSIL.

This clone was detected a few times. The gene calls are TRBV18 and TRBJ1-5, with 7 bases identical to TRBD1. The germline V gene encodes CDR1 KGHSH and CDR2 LQKENI. Trimming removed 5 bases from V and 7 bases from J; junction bases left unmatched: 8. The CDR3 runs to 14 residues. In nucleotides, the CDR3 is TGTGCCAGCTCATTTCGACAGGGTTTACAGCCCCAGCATTTT. This translates into CASSFRQGLQPQHF.

This clone showed up just once. V gene TRBV29-1 combines with J gene TRBJ2-3, with TRBD2 matching over 15 bases. V was clipped by 1 base and J by 3 bases; unmatched bases: 2. The CDR3 length is 16 residues. CDR1 and CDR2 from the germline V gene are SQVTM and ANQGSEA. The CDR3 loop reads CSVEGTSGGGTDTQYF. In DNA form, the CDR3 reads TGCAGCGTTGAAGGGACTAGCGGGGGGGGAACAGATACGCAGTATTTT.

This clone was detected once. The rearrangement uses TRBV5-4 and TRBJ1-4; D is perhaps TRBD1 (5 bases). The CDR3 is 15 residues long. Germline V CDR1 and CDR2: SGHNT, YYREEE (reference sequence). Trimming took 3 bases from V and 5 from J, leaving 14 bases between them. CDR3: CASSSVGGGNEKLFF. The CDR3 DNA follows: TGTGCCAGCAGCTCCGTTGGGGGGGGAAATGAAAAACTGTTTTTT.

The V call is TRBV9, the J call TRBJ1-6; 7 bases agree with TRBD1. This CDR3 is 14 amino acids long. CDR1 and CDR2 (germline): SGDLS, YYNGEE. With 4 bases clipped from V and 8 bases from J, the junction kept 6 bases outside the gene matches. CDR3 in DNA: TGTGCCAGCAGCTTGCGACAGGGAGATTCACCCCTCCACTTT. This codes for CASSLRQGDSPLHF.

The chain carries TRBV30 and TRBJ1-1; 7 nucleotides agree with TRBD1. V gave up 1 base and J gave up 11 bases; unmatched junction bases: 13. CDR3 length: 14 residues. Germline V gene lookup returns CDR1 GTSNPN and CDR2 SVGIG (reference sequence). The CDR3 sequence is CAWSDQGVPVSAFF. The CDR3 DNA follows: TGTGCCTGGAGTGATCAGGGGGTACCGGTTTCGGCTTTCTTT.

The chain employs TRBV11-2 and TRBJ1-1, with 11 bases lining up with TRBD1. Looked up from germline, CDR1 is SGHAT and CDR2 is FQNNGV. V dropped 5 bases and J dropped 5; count of bases not matched to a gene: 13. CDR3 size: 17 residues. As DNA, the CDR3 is TGTGCCAGCAGCCCGCGGATGGGGGGACAGGGGGAAACTGAAGCTTTCTTT. Translating gives CASSPRMGGQGETEAFF.

This rearrangement joins TRBV9 to TRBJ1-1, with D possibly matching TRBD1 (5 bases). The CDR3 has 14 amino acids. Germline V gives CDR1 SGDLS, CDR2 YYNGEE. V lost 0 bases and J 8 bases, leaving 14 bases between the germline ends. CDR3 sequence (DNA): TGTGCCAGCAGCGTAGAAGCGTTCGGGGGAGAAGCTTTCTTT. Residues: CASSVEAFGGEAFF.

This clone has just a few counts. The junction does not match germline at one end; this may be a read error. This sequence joins TRBV7-8 and TRBJ1-3, with 7 bases lining up with TRBD1. This CDR3 comprises 8 residues. Germline V gives CDR1 SGHVS, CDR2 FQNEAQ. As DNA, the CDR3 is TGTGCCAGCAGCCCAGGGGGTTTT. It translates to CASSPGGF.

This chain connects TRBV4-1 to TRBJ2-7; D uncertain. CDR1 is MGHRA and CDR2 is YSYEKL in the germline V gene. The CDR3 extends over 12 amino acids. V lost 0 bases and J 7 bases, leaving 7 bases between the germline ends. The CDR3 loop reads CASSQETPEQYF. As DNA, the CDR3 is TGCGCCAGCAGCCAAGAGACTCCAGAGCAGTACTTC.